This T cell receptor beta chain was identified during a study of CD8 T cells in Susac syndrome (dated by TCRdb to the late 2010s). With respect to the entire study: Repertoire sequencing was used to test whether CD8+ T cell activation and differentiation in Susac syndrome was antigen driven.

The study at large found these results: The study acknowledged that relatively few individuals were included in the TCR sequencing and HLA analysis.

High-throughput TCR beta sequencing profiled peripheral blood CD8+ and CD4+ T cells from healthy donors, Susac syndrome patients and multiple sclerosis patients. Treatment-naive patients with stable or active relapsing-remitting disease fulfilling revised McDonald criteria were used as multiple sclerosis controls. Bulk CD8+ and CD4+ T cells were purified by magnetic negative isolation, whereas CD8+ TEMRA cells were enriched by FACS. Blood was collected in EDTA tubes and processed within 24 hours, with PBMCs isolated through density gradient centrifugation. PBMCs destined for TCR sequencing were cryopreserved in liquid nitrogen and later thawed in a 37 °C water bath. A purity of at least 90% was achieved for sorted or isolated CD4+, CD8+ and CD8+ TEMRA cells. About this clonotype itself: Its binding antigen is unknown. There are no base qualities to consult, and no much larger clone falls within one base.

RNA was extracted using the RNeasy kit, and about 0.45 to 1 microgram was reverse transcribed with random hexamers. The immunoSEQ multiplex PCR assay, which covers 54 Vbeta and 13 Jbeta segments, was used to amplify TCR beta CDR3 regions. Bias from PCR amplification was corrected by using a synthetic template baseline for primer optimization and for computational correction. The published analysis was carried out like this. Reads were assigned to V, D and J genes according to IMGT and analyzed in immunoSEQ Analyzer, with only productive sequences retained. To calculate clonality, Shannon entropy was normalized by log2 of the number of productive unique sequences and then subtracted from one. For each patient and control, public and private clones were evaluated within the 100 most prevalent clones. Clones were defined as Susac-specific if absent from the healthy and MS cohorts, from approximately 1,100 published viral clones and from other ImmuneACCESS disease sequences. TCRdb redid the processing of the public reads, applying fastp at Q25 and MiXCR, and retained in-frame beta chains. Duplicate CDR3 protein sequences are folded into a single record with the most common DNA and genes. TCRdb's processing, not the authors', yielded these V and J calls. For this sample there are a few hundred thousand distinct CDR3 sequences; about 90% appear just once. In total, the top ten clones hold approximately 0.065% of the sample.

From a lookup of the germline V gene, CDR1 and CDR2 are MNHNS and SASEGT. From the cysteine up to the phenylalanine, the CDR3 has a length of 13 residues. Left in the record is the CDR3 DNA by itself, 39 bases read in frame from the first base. V and J are trimmed by 6 bases and 0 bases, and the gene matches miss 2 bases of the junction. What was sequenced was CD4+ T cells from PBMCs. The TCR originated in a human donor with multiple sclerosis. The rearranged chain carries TRBV6-1 and TRBJ2-7; TRBD1 agrees with 7 junctional bases. The CDR3 region: CASRTGTSYEQYF. DNA sequence: TGTGCCAGCAGGACAGGGACCTCCTACGAGCAGTACTTC.